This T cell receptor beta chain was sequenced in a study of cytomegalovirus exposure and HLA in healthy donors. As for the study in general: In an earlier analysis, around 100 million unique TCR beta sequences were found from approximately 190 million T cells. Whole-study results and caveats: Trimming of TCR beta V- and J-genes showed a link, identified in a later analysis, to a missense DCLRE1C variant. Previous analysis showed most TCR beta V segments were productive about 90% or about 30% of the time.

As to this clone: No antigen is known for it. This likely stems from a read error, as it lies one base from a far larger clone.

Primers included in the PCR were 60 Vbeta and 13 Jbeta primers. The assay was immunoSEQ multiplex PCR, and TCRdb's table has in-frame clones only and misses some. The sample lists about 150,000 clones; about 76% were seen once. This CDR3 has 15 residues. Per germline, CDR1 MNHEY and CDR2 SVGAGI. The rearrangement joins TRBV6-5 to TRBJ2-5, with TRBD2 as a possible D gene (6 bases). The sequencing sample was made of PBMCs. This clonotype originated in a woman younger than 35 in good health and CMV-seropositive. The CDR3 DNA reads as TGTGCCATCAGTTACCTTCCGGGAGTACAAGAGACCCAGTACTTC. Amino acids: CAISYLPGVQETQYF.